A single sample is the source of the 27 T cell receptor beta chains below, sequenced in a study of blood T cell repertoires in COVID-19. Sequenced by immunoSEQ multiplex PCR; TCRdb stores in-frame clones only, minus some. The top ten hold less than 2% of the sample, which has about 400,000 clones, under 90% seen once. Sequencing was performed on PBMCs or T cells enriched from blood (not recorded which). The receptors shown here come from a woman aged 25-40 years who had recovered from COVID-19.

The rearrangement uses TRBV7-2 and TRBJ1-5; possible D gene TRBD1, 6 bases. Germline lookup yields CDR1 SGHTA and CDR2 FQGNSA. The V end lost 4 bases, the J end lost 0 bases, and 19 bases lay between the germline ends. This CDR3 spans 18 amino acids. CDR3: CASSSPGAFILSNQPQHF. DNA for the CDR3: TGTGCCAGCAGCTCCCCAGGGGCCTTCATCCTTAGCAATCAGCCCCAGCATTTT.

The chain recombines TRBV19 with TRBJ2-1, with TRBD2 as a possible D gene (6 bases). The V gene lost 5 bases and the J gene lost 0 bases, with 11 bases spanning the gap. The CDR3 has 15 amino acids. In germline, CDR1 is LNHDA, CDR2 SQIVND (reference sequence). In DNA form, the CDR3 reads TGTGCCAGTAGTCTACAGGACTACTCCTACAATGAGCAGTTCTTC. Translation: CASSLQDYSYNEQFF.

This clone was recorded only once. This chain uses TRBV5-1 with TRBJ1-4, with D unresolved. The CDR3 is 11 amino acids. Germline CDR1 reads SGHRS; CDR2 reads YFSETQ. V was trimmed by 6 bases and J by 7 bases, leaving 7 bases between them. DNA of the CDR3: TGCGCCAGCAAAGGAGGTGAAAAACTGTTTTTT. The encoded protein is CASKGGEKLFF. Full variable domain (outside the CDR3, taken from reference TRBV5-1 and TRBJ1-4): KAGVTQTPRYLIKTRGQQVTLSCSPISGHRSVSWYQQTPGQGLQFLFEYFSETQRNKGNFPGRFSGRQFSNSRSEMNVSTLELGDSALYLCASKGGEKLFFGSGTQLSVL.

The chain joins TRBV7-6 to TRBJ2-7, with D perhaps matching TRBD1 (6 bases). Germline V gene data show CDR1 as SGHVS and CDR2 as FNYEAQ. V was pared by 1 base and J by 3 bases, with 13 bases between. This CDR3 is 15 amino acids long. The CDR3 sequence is CASSLGPGVVYEQYF. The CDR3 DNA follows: TGTGCCAGCAGCTTAGGCCCAGGGGTGGTCTACGAGCAGTACTTC. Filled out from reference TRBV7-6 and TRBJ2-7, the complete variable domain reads GAGVSQSPRYKVTKRGQDVALRCDPISGHVSLYWYRQALGQGPEFLTYFNYEAQQDKSGLPNDRFSAERPEGSISTLTIQRTEQRDSAMYRCASSLGPGVVYEQYFGPGTRLTVT.

CDR3 sequence (DNA): TGTGCCAGTAGTATCCGGGGACAGACAGCACAGCCCCAGCATTTT. Its protein product is CASSIRGQTAQPQHF. The chain has TRBV19 and TRBJ1-5, with 7 bases lining up with TRBD1. J was trimmed by 7 bases and V by 3 bases; bases with no gene match: 9. Germline lookup yields CDR1 LNHDA and CDR2 SQIVND (reference sequence). The CDR3 is made up of 15 amino acids.

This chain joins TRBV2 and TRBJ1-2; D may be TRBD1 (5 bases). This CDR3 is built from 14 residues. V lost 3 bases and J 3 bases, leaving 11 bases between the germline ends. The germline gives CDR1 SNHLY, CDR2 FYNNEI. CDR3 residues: CASSDFRADYGYTF. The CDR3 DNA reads TGTGCCAGCAGTGATTTCAGGGCTGACTATGGCTACACCTTC.

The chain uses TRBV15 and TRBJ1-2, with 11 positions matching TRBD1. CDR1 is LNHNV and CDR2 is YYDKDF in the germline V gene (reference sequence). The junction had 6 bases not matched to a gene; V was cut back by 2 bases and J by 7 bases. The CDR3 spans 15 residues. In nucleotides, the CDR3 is TGTGCCACCAGCAGAACGGGACAGGGGGAGGGTGGCTACACCTTC. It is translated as CATSRTGQGEGGYTF.

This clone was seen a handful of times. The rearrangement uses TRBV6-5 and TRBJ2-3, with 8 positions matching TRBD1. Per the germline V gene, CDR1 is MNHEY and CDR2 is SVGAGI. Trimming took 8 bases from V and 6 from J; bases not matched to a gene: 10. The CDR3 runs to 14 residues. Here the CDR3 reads CASSTGTGGDTQYF. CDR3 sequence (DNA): TGTGCCAGCTCCACCGGGACAGGTGGGGATACGCAGTATTTT.

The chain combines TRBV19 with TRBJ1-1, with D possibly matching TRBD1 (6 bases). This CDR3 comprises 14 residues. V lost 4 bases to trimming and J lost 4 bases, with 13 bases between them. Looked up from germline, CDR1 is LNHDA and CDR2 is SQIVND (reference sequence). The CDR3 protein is CASSRGGAPTEAFF. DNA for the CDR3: TGTGCCAGTAGTAGGGGGGGCGCGCCCACTGAAGCTTTCTTT.

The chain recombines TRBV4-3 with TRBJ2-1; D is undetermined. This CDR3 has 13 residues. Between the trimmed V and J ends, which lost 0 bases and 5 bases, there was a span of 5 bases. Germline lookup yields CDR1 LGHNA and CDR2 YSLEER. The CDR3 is CASSQDLDNEQFF. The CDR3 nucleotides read TGCGCCAGCAGCCAAGATTTAGACAATGAGCAGTTCTTC.

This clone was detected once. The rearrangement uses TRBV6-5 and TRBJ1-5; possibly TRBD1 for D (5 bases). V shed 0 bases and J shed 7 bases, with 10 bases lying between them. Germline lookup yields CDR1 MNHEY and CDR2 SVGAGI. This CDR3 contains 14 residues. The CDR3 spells CASSYSGVWQPQHF. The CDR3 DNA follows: TGTGCCAGCAGTTACTCAGGGGTATGGCAGCCCCAGCATTTT.

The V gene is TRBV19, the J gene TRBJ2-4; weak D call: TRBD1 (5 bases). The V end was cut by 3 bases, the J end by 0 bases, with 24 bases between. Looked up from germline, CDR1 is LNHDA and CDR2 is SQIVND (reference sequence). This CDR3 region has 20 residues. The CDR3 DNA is TGTGCCAGTAGTATTCCTACCTTGGGCAGGGCAGACTTAGCCAAAAACATTCAGTACTTC. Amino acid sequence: CASSIPTLGRADLAKNIQYF.

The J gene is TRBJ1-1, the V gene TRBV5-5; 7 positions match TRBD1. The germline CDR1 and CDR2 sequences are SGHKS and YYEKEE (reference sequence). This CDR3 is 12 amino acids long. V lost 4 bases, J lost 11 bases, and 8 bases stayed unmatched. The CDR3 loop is CASSPADRPAFF. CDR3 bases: TGTGCCAGCAGCCCGGCGGACAGGCCGGCTTTCTTT. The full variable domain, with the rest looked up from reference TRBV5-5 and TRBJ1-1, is DAGVTQSPTHLIKTRGQQVTLRCSPISGHKSVSWYQQVLGQGPQFIFQYYEKEERGRGNFPDRFSARQFPNYSSELNVNALLLGDSALYLCASSPADRPAFFGQGTRLTVV.

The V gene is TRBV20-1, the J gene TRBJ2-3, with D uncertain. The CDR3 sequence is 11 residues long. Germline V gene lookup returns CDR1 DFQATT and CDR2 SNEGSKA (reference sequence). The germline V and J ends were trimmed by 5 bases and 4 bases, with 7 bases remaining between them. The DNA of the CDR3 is TGCAGTGCTGGTAGTCCAGATACGCAGTATTTT. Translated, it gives CSAGSPDTQYF.

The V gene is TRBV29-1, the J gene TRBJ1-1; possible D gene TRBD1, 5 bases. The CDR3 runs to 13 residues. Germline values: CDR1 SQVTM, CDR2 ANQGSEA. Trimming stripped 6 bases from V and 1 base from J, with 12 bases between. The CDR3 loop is CSVAGLSNTEAFF. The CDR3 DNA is TGCAGCGTCGCGGGACTCTCGAACACTGAAGCTTTCTTT.

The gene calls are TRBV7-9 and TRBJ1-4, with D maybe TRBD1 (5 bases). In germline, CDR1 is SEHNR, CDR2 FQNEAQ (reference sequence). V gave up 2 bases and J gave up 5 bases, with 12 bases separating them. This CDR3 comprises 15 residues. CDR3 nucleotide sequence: TGTGCCAGCAGCTTATACCAGGGCCAGAATGAAAAACTGTTTTTT. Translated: CASSLYQGQNEKLFF. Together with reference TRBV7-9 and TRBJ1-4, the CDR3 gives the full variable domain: DTGVSQNPRHKITKRGQNVTFRCDPISEHNRLYWYRQTLGQGPEFLTYFQNEAQLEKSRLLSDRFSAERPKGSFSTLEIQRTEQGDSAMYLCASSLYQGQNEKLFFGSGTQLSVL.

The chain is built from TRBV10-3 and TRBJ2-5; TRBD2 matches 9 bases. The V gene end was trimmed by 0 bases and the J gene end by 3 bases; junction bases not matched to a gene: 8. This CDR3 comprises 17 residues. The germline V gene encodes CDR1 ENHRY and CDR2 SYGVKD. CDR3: CAISESKGSGSEETQYF. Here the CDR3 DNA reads TGTGCCATCAGTGAGTCGAAGGGTAGCGGGAGTGAAGAGACCCAGTACTTC.

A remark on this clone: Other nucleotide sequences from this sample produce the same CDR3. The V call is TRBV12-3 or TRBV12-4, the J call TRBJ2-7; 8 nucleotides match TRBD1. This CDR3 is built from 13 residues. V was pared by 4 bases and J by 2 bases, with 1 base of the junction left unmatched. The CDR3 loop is CASSYRGAYEQYF. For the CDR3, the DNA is TGTGCCAGCAGTTACAGGGGGGCCTACGAGCAGTACTTC.

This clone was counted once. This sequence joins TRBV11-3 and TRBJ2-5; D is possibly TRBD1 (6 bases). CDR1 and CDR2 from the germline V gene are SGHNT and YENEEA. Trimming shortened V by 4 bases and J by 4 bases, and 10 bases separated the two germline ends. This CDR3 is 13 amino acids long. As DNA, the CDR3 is TGTGCCAGCAGCTCCAGGGGTGGAGAGACCCAGTACTTC. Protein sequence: CASSSRGGETQYF.

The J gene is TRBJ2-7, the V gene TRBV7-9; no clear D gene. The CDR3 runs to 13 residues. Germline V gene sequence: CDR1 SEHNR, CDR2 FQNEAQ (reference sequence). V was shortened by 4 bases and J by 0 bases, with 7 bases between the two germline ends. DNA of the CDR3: TGTGCCAGCAGCTCGTTATTCTCCTACGAGCAGTACTTC. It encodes CASSSLFSYEQYF.

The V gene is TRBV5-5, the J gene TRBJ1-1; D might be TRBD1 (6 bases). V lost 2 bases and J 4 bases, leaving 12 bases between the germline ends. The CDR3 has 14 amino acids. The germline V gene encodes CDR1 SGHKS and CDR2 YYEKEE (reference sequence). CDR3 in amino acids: CASSLSYRVTEAFF. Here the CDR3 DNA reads TGTGCCAGCAGCTTATCCTACAGGGTCACTGAAGCTTTCTTT.

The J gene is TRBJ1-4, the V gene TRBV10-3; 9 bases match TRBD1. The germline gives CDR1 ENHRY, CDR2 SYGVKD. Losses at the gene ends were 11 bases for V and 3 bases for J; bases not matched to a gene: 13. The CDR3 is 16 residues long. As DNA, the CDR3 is TGTGCCGCAGCCCCGGGACAGGGAAAAGCTAATGAAAAACTGTTTTTT. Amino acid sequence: CAAAPGQGKANEKLFF.

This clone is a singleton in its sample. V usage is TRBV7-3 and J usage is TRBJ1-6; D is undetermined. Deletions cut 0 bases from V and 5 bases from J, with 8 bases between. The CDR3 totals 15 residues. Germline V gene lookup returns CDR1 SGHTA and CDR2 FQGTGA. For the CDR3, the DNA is TGTGCCAGCAGCTTAACGTTCGAGAATAATTCACCCCTCCACTTT. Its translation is CASSLTFENNSPLHF.

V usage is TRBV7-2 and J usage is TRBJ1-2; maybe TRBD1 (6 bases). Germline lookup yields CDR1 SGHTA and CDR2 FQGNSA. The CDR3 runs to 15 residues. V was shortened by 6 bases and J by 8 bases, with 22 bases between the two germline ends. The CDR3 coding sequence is TGTGCCAGCAGTAGCTTTGTTGCCCCAGGGGTAGGCTACACCTTC. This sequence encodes CASSSFVAPGVGYTF.

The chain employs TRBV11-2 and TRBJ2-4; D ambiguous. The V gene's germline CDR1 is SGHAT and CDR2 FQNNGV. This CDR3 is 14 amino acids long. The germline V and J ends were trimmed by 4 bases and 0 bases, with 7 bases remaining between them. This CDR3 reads CASSSRLAKNIQYF. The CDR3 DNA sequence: TGTGCCAGCAGCTCGAGACTAGCCAAAAACATTCAGTACTTC.

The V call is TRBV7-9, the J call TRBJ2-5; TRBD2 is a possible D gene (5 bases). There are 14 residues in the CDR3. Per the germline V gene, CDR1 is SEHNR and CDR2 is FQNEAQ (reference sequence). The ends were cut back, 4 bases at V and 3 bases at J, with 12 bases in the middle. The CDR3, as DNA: TGTGCCAGCAGCTGGCCGGGAATAGAAGAGACCCAGTACTTC. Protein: CASSWPGIEETQYF.

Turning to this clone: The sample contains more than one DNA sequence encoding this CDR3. The CDR3 loop is CASSQQGATEAFF. The CDR3 coding sequence is TGCGCCAGCAGCCAACAGGGGGCTACTGAAGCTTTCTTT. This sequence joins TRBV4-3 and TRBJ1-1, with 8 bases fitting TRBD1. CDR1 and CDR2 (germline): LGHNA, YSLEER. The CDR3 contains 13 residues. J was trimmed by 5 bases and V by 2 bases; bases with no gene match: 1.